These 12 T cell receptor beta chains were all obtained from the same sample, sequenced in a study of spatial heterogeneity in lung cancer. MiXCR, applied by TCRdb to the 5' RACE reads, yields one record per CDR3 protein. The sample consists of over 1,500 distinct CDR3 sequences, 7.8% of them appearing once. This sample's time point: sample taken at primary tumor resection. In each case, whole RNA from tumor, nontumor lung or frozen PBMC was sequenced unsorted. This specimen consisted of normal lung tissue next to the tumor, obtained at surgery. These receptors all come from a male donor with early-stage non-small cell lung cancer.

This clonotype is judged medium-sized. This beta chain is an off-target read within a library intended for alpha chains, so its frequency means little. The chain couples TRBV27 to TRBJ2-1; 12 nucleotides match TRBD2. The germline CDR1 and CDR2 sequences are MNHEY and SMNVEV (reference sequence). The CDR3 runs 19 residues. Trimming removed 6 bases from V and 10 bases from J; junction bases left unmatched: 22. The CDR3: CASSWRGVTLAGGPSEQFF. The CDR3 DNA sequence: TGTGCCAGCAGCTGGAGAGGGGTAACTCTAGCGGGAGGGCCCAGCGAGCAGTTCTTC.

This clonotype was observed a few times. Little can be read into the size of this beta chain, an off-target read in a library designed for alpha chains. This CDR3 is CASSPATGRAEKLFF. CDR3 nucleotide sequence: TGTGCCAGCTCACCGGCTACAGGACGGGCTGAAAAACTGTTTTTT. The chain uses TRBV18 and TRBJ1-4, with D tentatively TRBD1 (5 bases). Germline values: CDR1 KGHSH, CDR2 LQKENI. This CDR3 region has 15 residues. V was pared by 3 bases and J by 7 bases, with 15 bases between.

This clonotype was seen just once. The library was prepared for alpha chains; this beta chain is a stray read, so its frequency means little. The V and J genes are TRBV15 and TRBJ2-7; a weak D match, TRBD1 (6 bases). This CDR3 is built from 16 residues. The V and J ends lost 0 bases and 4 bases respectively, with 16 bases between them. Germline loops: CDR1 LNHNV, CDR2 YYDKDF (reference sequence). In nucleotides, the CDR3 is TGTGCCACCAGCAGAGATCTAACGGGACACGGGTACGAGCAGTACTTC. Amino acids: CATSRDLTGHGYEQYF.

This clonotype is deemed large. This beta chain came through as a stray read in a library set up for alpha chains, and its size says little. The chain uses TRBV7-2 and TRBJ1-5; TRBD1 is a possible D gene (6 bases). This CDR3 contains 13 residues. V was shortened by 5 bases and J by 6 bases, with 11 bases between the two germline ends. Germline CDR1 is SGHTA and CDR2 is FQGNSA. CDR3 DNA sequence: TGTGCCAGCAGCCCTGGACAGCTTCAGCCCCAGCATTTT. Translation gives CASSPGQLQPQHF.

This clonotype is termed medium-sized. This beta chain is a stray sequence in a library constructed for alpha chains; its clone size is not meaningful. The chain recombines TRBV7-2 with TRBJ2-1; the D gene is possibly TRBD1 (6 bases). V lost 5 bases, J lost 6 bases, and 14 bases lay in between. The germline gives CDR1 SGHTA, CDR2 FQGNSA. This CDR3 contains 14 residues. The CDR3 region is CASSPGQSPNEQFF. The CDR3 nucleotides are TGTGCCAGCAGCCCAGGACAGTCTCCCAATGAGCAGTTCTTC.

Comments on this clonotype: The library was designed around alpha chains, so this beta chain is a stray read whose abundance carries little weight. V gene TRBV6-2 or TRBV6-3 combines with J gene TRBJ2-1; D is possibly TRBD1 (5 bases). Germline assignment: CDR1 MNHEY and CDR2 SVGEGT. The CDR3 is 14 amino acids. V was shortened by 7 bases and J by 3 bases, with 13 bases between the two germline ends. CDR3 in amino acids: CASTPWGSYNEQFF. Written as DNA, the CDR3 is TGTGCCAGCACCCCCTGGGGCAGCTACAATGAGCAGTTCTTC.

By share, this clonotype ranks as medium-sized. Little can be read into the size of this beta chain, an off-target read in a library designed for alpha chains. The rearrangement joins TRBV12-3 or TRBV12-4 to TRBJ1-5; weak D call: TRBD1 (6 bases). Trimming removed 5 bases at V and 0 bases at J, with 8 bases between. This CDR3 is built from 14 residues. DNA of the CDR3: TGTGCCAGCAGTCCGGACAGTAGCAATCAGCCCCAGCATTTT. Residues: CASSPDSSNQPQHF.

By sample share, this clonotype is large. Found in a library prepared for alpha chains, this beta chain is an off-target read, and its abundance has little meaning. V gene TRBV5-6 combines with J gene TRBJ2-1; D is uncertain. CDR1 is SGHDT and CDR2 is YYEEEE in the germline V gene. V was clipped by 0 bases and J by 10 bases, with 8 bases between them. This CDR3 contains 12 residues. The CDR3 region is CASSLAWVEQFF. DNA of the CDR3: TGTGCCAGCAGCTTGGCATGGGTCGAGCAGTTCTTC.

This clonotype was seen a few times. This beta chain is off target for a library built for alpha chains, so its abundance means little. The chain uses TRBV6-2 or TRBV6-3 and TRBJ2-4; D not certain. V was clipped by 0 bases and J by 0 bases, with 12 bases between them. The CDR3 totals 17 residues. Germline loops: CDR1 MNHEY, CDR2 SVGEGT. CDR3 nucleotide sequence: TGTGCCAGCAGTTACTCGATTCAACTGATAGCCAAAAACATTCAGTACTTC. It is translated as CASSYSIQLIAKNIQYF.

In its sample, this clonotype is medium-sized (0.01 to 0.1%). Within a library made for alpha chains, this beta chain is off target, and its count is uninformative. This chain connects TRBV2 to TRBJ2-7, with D unresolved. The CDR3 runs to 12 residues. V lost 3 bases and J lost 4, with 7 bases in between. Germline CDR1 and CDR2: SNHLY and FYNNEI. Here the CDR3 reads CASSDTGYEQYF. The CDR3 nucleotides are TGTGCCAGCAGTGACACTGGTTACGAGCAGTACTTC.

At least ten counts were recorded for this clonotype. Little can be read into the size of this beta chain, an off-target read in a library designed for alpha chains. This chain connects TRBV28 to TRBJ2-4, with 11 nucleotides matching TRBD1. CDR3 length: 19 residues. Trimming removed 5 bases from V and 0 bases from J; junction bases left unmatched: 12. Germline loops: CDR1 MDHEN, CDR2 SYDVKM. CDR3 sequence reads: CASSLRTGGRVQAKNIQYF. The CDR3 bases are TGTGCCAGCAGTCTTCGGACAGGGGGCAGAGTTCAAGCCAAAAACATTCAGTACTTC.

Notes on this clonotype: This beta chain is an unintended read in a library built for alpha chains; its size means little. The chain couples TRBV7-9 to TRBJ1-1; D may be TRBD1 (5 bases). V shed 1 base and J shed 4 bases, with 10 bases lying between them. CDR1 and CDR2 (germline): SEHNR, FQNEAQ (reference sequence). This CDR3 is 14 amino acids long. DNA for the CDR3: TGTGCCAGCAGCTTAGTGGCAGGGAGCACTGAAGCTTTCTTT. Translation: CASSLVAGSTEAFF.